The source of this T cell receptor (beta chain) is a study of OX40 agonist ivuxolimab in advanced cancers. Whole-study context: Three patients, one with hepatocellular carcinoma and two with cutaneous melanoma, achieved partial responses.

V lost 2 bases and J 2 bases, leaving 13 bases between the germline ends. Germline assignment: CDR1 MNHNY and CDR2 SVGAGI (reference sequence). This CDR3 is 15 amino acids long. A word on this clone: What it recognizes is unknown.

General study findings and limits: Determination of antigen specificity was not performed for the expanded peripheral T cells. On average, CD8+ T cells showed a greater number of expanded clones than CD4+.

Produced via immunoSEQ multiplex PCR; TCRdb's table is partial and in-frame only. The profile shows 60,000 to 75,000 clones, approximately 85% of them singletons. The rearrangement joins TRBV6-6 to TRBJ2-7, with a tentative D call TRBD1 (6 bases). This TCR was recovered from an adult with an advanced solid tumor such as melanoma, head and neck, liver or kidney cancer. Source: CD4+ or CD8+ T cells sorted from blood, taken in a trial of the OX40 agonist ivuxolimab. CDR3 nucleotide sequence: TGTGCCAGCAGTTACCAGGACAGTAACACCTACGAGCAGTACTTC. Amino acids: CASSYQDSNTYEQYF.